This T cell receptor beta chain was captured by sequencing in a study of blood T cell repertoires in COVID-19. Study context: Collection of acute and convalescent COVID-19 samples took place in the United States, Italy and Spain.

Study processing details: Estimated nucleated cell counts came from reference gene primer amplification. The repertoire was sequenced with immunoSEQ multiplex PCR; TCRdb's copy has only in-frame clones and lacks some. V, J and clone size are those of that table, while D and trimming were read from the DNA. This sample yields some 130,000 clones, of which 70% to 85% are seen a single time; 11% belongs to the top ten. J lost 4 bases, V lost 4 bases, and 10 bases had no gene match. Germline values: CDR1 MGHRA, CDR2 YSYEKL. The CDR3 totals 17 residues. The sequencing sample was made of peripheral blood. V usage is TRBV4-1 and J usage is TRBJ2-2; 9 nucleotides match TRBD1. This clonotype originated in a man aged 55 to 70 who had recovered from COVID-19. The CDR3 spells CASSPFTGGRGTGELFF. The CDR3 nucleotides are TGCGCCAGCAGCCCTTTTACAGGGGGCCGGGGCACCGGGGAGCTGTTTTTT.